A single T cell receptor (beta chain) is shown here with its context. The record originates from a study of blood T cell repertoires in COVID-19. Study background: COVID-19 samples collected from the United States, Italy and Spain covered acute and convalescent phases. From T cells, B-cell-depleted T cells, or PBMCs came the material, which was cDNA or gDNA.

Germline CDR1 reads MGHRA; CDR2 reads YSYEKL. Trimming cost V 3 bases and J 4 bases, with 12 bases left between them. This CDR3 is built from 14 residues. Data came from immunoSEQ multiplex PCR; TCRdb stores just in-frame clones and leaves some out. The table includes more than 85,000 clones, about four fifths detected once. The chain has TRBV4-1 and TRBJ1-1, with a tentative D call TRBD1 (5 bases). This TCR was sampled from a woman older than 75 with acute or convalescent COVID-19. Input material: peripheral blood. CDR3 loop: CASSHGGATTEAFF. CDR3 DNA: TGCGCCAGCAGCCACGGAGGGGCCACCACTGAAGCTTTCTTT.